The clone carrying this T cell receptor beta chain was picked up one time. The antigen is unknown. A single record per CDR3 protein comes from TCRdb applying MiXCR to the RT-PCR reads. The sample lists 400,000 to 650,000 distinct CDR3 sequences; approximately 7.2% were seen once. This sample is part of a study of response to subunit inactivated influenza vaccine. Regarding the study as a whole: Authors suggested seasonal influenza vaccinations each recruit few new T cells.

This CDR3 is built from 13 residues. V lost 4 bases, J lost 8 bases, and 10 bases lay in between. Germline V gives CDR1 KGHDR, CDR2 SFDVKD. Sequencing was performed on PBMCs from blood, taken about 23 months after vaccination. This TCR derives from a man in his fifties or sixties who received an inactivated influenza vaccine. The V and J genes are TRBV24-1 and TRBJ2-2, with D tentatively TRBD1 (6 bases). CDR3 loop: CATSETGRGELFF. CDR3 bases: TGTGCCACCAGTGAAACAGGGCGGGGGGAGCTGTTTTTT.